Here is one TCR beta chain with its context. The data were taken from a study of PD-L1 blockade in urothelial cancer. Study at large: A median approximately 140,000 T cells were found in blood samples.

Time point denoted: peripheral blood 6 weeks after treatment start. Spiked synthetic TCR analogs estimated absolute template abundance per PCR. Clones were sequenced by immunoSEQ multiplex PCR, and TCRdb holds only the in-frame ones, with some missing. Of 75,000 to 100,000 clones detected, approximately 87% appear once; the ten largest clones hold about 8.4%. The TCR was taken from a man between 65 and 80 years old with urothelial cancer. The sample consisted of PBMCs, taken around atezolizumab (anti-PD-L1) treatment.

The CDR3 DNA is TGTGCCAGCAGCTTCTTCGGGGAGGGGGAGCAGTTCTTC. It specifies CASSFFGEGEQFF. The rearrangement joins TRBV11-2 to TRBJ2-1, with 7 bases lining up with TRBD2. The CDR3 length is 13 residues. The V gene end was trimmed by 3 bases and the J gene end by 10 bases; junction bases not matched to a gene: 6. The germline CDR1 and CDR2 sequences are SGHAT and FQNNGV.